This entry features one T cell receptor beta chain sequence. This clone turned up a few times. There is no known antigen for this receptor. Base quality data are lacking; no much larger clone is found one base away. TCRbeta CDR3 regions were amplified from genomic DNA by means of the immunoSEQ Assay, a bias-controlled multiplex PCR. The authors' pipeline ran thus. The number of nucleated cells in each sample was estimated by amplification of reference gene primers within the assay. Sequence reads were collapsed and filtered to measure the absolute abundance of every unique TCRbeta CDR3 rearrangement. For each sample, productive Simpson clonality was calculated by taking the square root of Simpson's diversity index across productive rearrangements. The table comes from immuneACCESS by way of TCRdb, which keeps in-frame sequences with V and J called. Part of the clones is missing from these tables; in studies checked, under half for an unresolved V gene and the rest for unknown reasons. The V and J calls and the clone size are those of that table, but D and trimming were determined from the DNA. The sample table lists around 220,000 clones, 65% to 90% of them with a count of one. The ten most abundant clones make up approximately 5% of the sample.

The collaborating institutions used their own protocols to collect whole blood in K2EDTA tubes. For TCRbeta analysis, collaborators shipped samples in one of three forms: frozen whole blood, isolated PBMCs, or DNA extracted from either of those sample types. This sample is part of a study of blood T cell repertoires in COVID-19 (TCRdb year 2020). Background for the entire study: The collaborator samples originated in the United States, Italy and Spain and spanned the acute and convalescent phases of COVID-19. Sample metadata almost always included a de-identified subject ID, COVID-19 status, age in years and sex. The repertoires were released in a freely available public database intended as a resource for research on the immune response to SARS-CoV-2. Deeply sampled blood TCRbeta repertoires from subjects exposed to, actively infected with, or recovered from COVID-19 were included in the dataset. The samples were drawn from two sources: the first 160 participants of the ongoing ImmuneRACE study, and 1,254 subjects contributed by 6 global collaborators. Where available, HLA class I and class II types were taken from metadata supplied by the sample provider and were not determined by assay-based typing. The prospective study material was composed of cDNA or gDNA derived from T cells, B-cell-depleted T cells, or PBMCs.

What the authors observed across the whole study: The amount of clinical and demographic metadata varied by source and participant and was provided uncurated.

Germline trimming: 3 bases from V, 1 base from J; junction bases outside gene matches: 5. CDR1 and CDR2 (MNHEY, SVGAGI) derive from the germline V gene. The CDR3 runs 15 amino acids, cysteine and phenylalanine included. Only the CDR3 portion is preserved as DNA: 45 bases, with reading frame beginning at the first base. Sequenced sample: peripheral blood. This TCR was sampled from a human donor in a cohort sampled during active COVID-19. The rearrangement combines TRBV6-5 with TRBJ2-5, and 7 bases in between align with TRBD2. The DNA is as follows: TGTGCCAGCAGTTATATGGGGGAGGGCCAAGAGACCCAGTACTTC. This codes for CASSYMGEGQETQYF.